A selection of T cell receptor beta chains follows, all from one sample in a study of blood T cell repertoires in COVID-19. Data came from immunoSEQ multiplex PCR; TCRdb stores just in-frame clones and leaves some out. The sample lists roughly 51,000 clones, around 93% seen once, with around 7.3% in the top ten. Sequencing used peripheral blood. Every receptor here comes from a woman aged 55-75 years with active or convalescent COVID-19. Each CDR3 is given with its conserved first and last residue. The order of the fields is D gene, V gene, clone size, J gene, CDR3 DNA, CDR3 protein. D genes are given only for firm matches. Size tells how often a clone was seen (once, few, many) or the class of an expanded clone, and some rows leave it out.

d_gene: -; v_gene: TRBV12-3/TRBV12-4; abundance: -; j_gene: TRBJ1-2; CDR3nt: TGTGCCAGCAGTTCCCAGCAGGGAAGTGGCTACACCTTC; CDR3aa: CASSSQQGSGYTF
d_gene: TRBD2; v_gene: TRBV11-2; abundance: -; j_gene: TRBJ2-2; CDR3nt: TGTGCCAGCAGCTTCCCTAGCGGGAGGGCCTCGGACGCCGGGGAGCTGTTTTTT; CDR3aa: CASSFPSGRASDAGELFF
d_gene: -; v_gene: TRBV6-1; abundance: -; j_gene: TRBJ1-4; CDR3nt: TGTGCCAGCAGTGAAGTCAATCCAACTAATGAAAAACTGTTTTTT; CDR3aa: CASSEVNPTNEKLFF
d_gene: TRBD2; v_gene: TRBV27; abundance: -; j_gene: TRBJ2-3; CDR3nt: TGTGCCAGCCAAAGGGGGGGACTAGCGGGGATGAATACGCAGTATTTT; CDR3aa: CASQRGGLAGMNTQYF
d_gene: -; v_gene: TRBV29-1; abundance: -; j_gene: TRBJ2-2; CDR3nt: TGCAGCGGGCGGACAGAGTACACCGGGGAGCTGTTTTTT; CDR3aa: CSGRTEYTGELFF
d_gene: -; v_gene: TRBV5-8; abundance: -; j_gene: TRBJ1-1; CDR3nt: TGTGCCAGCAGCTTTCGCGGCTCAGGGGACACTGAAGCTTTCTTT; CDR3aa: CASSFRGSGDTEAFF
d_gene: -; v_gene: TRBV20-1; abundance: -; j_gene: TRBJ1-5; CDR3nt: TGCAGTGCTAGTTTGTCGGGGAAGAATCAGCCCCAGCATTTT; CDR3aa: CSASLSGKNQPQHF
d_gene: TRBD1; v_gene: TRBV6-5; abundance: -; j_gene: TRBJ2-7; CDR3nt: TGTGCCAGCAGTTCCATCACAGGGGGCTACGAGCAGTACTTC; CDR3aa: CASSSITGGYEQYF
d_gene: TRBD2; v_gene: TRBV5-3; abundance: -; j_gene: TRBJ2-1; CDR3nt: TGTGCCAGAAGCTTTAGCGGGAGGGGACACAATGAGCAGTTCTTC; CDR3aa: CARSFSGRGHNEQFF
d_gene: TRBD1; v_gene: TRBV27; abundance: -; j_gene: TRBJ2-7; CDR3nt: TGTGCCAGCAGCGCTTCTCCCGGGACAGGGGACTACGAGCAGTACTTC; CDR3aa: CASSASPGTGDYEQYF
d_gene: TRBD2; v_gene: TRBV27; abundance: -; j_gene: TRBJ2-3; CDR3nt: TGTGCCAGCAGGTTGGGGGGGACAGATACGCAGTATTTT; CDR3aa: CASRLGGTDTQYF
d_gene: -; v_gene: TRBV28; abundance: few; j_gene: TRBJ1-2; CDR3nt: TGTGCCAGCAGTTTGTCCACAGACATCTATGGCTACACCTTC; CDR3aa: CASSLSTDIYGYTF
d_gene: -; v_gene: TRBV18; abundance: -; j_gene: TRBJ2-1; CDR3nt: TGTGCCAGCTCACCCGGGACTCCGCCGGGGCATGAGCAGTTCTTC; CDR3aa: CASSPGTPPGHEQFF
d_gene: TRBD1; v_gene: TRBV28; abundance: -; j_gene: TRBJ1-2; CDR3nt: TGTGCCAGCAGTTTATGGGGACAGGGCTATGGCTACACCTTC; CDR3aa: CASSLWGQGYGYTF
d_gene: TRBD1; v_gene: TRBV15; abundance: -; j_gene: TRBJ1-6; CDR3nt: TGTGCCACCAGCATTACCGGGACAGCGATCTATAATTCACCCCTCCACTTT; CDR3aa: CATSITGTAIYNSPLHF
d_gene: -; v_gene: TRBV14; abundance: -; j_gene: TRBJ2-3; CDR3nt: TGTGCCAGCAGCCAAGATGTTGGGGCCATGTTTGCAGATACGCAGTATTTT; CDR3aa: CASSQDVGAMFADTQYF
d_gene: TRBD1; v_gene: TRBV11-2; abundance: -; j_gene: TRBJ1-2; CDR3nt: TGTGCCAGCAGCCCGGACAGGGGATATGGCTACACCTTC; CDR3aa: CASSPDRGYGYTF
d_gene: TRBD2; v_gene: TRBV19; abundance: -; j_gene: TRBJ2-1; CDR3nt: TGTGCCAGTAGTACGCACCCACTAGCGGGAGGGTACAATGAGCAGTTCTTC; CDR3aa: CASSTHPLAGGYNEQFF
d_gene: TRBD2; v_gene: TRBV6-5; abundance: -; j_gene: TRBJ2-7; CDR3nt: TGTGCCAGCAAAATTGGCGGGAGGGTGGTCGAGCAGTACTTC; CDR3aa: CASKIGGRVVEQYF
d_gene: -; v_gene: TRBV10-3; abundance: -; j_gene: TRBJ1-4; CDR3nt: TGTGCCATCAGTGATCCCGGGACTAATGAAAAACTGTTTTTT; CDR3aa: CAISDPGTNEKLFF
d_gene: -; v_gene: TRBV6-5; abundance: -; j_gene: TRBJ1-2; CDR3nt: TGTGCCAGCAGTTTGGACCCACAGGGTGAAGGGGGCTACACCTTC; CDR3aa: CASSLDPQGEGGYTF
d_gene: -; v_gene: TRBV28; abundance: -; j_gene: TRBJ1-1; CDR3nt: TGTGCCAGCAGAGCAGGAGGGATGAACACTGAAGCTTTCTTT; CDR3aa: CASRAGGMNTEAFF
d_gene: -; v_gene: TRBV5-1; abundance: -; j_gene: TRBJ2-7; CDR3nt: TGCGCCAGCAGCTTGATGGGGGGGCCTATCTACGAGCAGTACTTC; CDR3aa: CASSLMGGPIYEQYF
d_gene: TRBD1; v_gene: TRBV28; abundance: -; j_gene: TRBJ2-7; CDR3nt: TGTGCCAGCAGCCCTCCGACAGGGGCGGGAGAGCAGTACTTC; CDR3aa: CASSPPTGAGEQYF
d_gene: -; v_gene: TRBV5-1; abundance: once; j_gene: TRBJ2-3; CDR3nt: TGCGCCAGCAGACCCATATCGGGGGCAGATACGCAGTATTTT; CDR3aa: CASRPISGADTQYF
d_gene: TRBD2; v_gene: TRBV6-5; abundance: -; j_gene: TRBJ2-3; CDR3nt: TGTGCCAGCAGCCGGGACTATTCAAGTGGTACGCAGTATTTT; CDR3aa: CASSRDYSSGTQYF
d_gene: TRBD1; v_gene: TRBV18; abundance: -; j_gene: TRBJ2-7; CDR3nt: TGTGCCAGCTCACCATCGGACAGGACTGCATACTTC; CDR3aa: CASSPSDRTAYF
d_gene: -; v_gene: TRBV7-9; abundance: -; j_gene: TRBJ2-6; CDR3nt: TGTGCCAGCAGCTTAATTGGTGACAGATTCTCTGGGGCCAACGTCCTGACTTTC; CDR3aa: CASSLIGDRFSGANVLTF
d_gene: TRBD1; v_gene: TRBV18; abundance: -; j_gene: TRBJ2-6; CDR3nt: TGTGCCAGCTCCAAAACAGGGGTGGGGGCCAACGTCCTGACTTTC; CDR3aa: CASSKTGVGANVLTF
d_gene: TRBD2; v_gene: TRBV9; abundance: -; j_gene: TRBJ2-1; CDR3nt: TGTGCCAGCAGCGGCGATACTAGCGGGAGGTACAATGAGCAGTTCTTC; CDR3aa: CASSGDTSGRYNEQFF
d_gene: -; v_gene: TRBV28; abundance: -; j_gene: TRBJ1-5; CDR3nt: TGTGCCAGCAGTTTTTGGCTGATCAATCAGCCCCAGCATTTT; CDR3aa: CASSFWLINQPQHF
d_gene: -; v_gene: TRBV11-3; abundance: once; j_gene: TRBJ1-6; CDR3nt: TGTGCCAGCAGCTTAGAAAGAAGGCAGGTGTTAAATTCACCCCTCCACTTT; CDR3aa: CASSLERRQVLNSPLHF
d_gene: -; v_gene: TRBV19; abundance: -; j_gene: TRBJ2-5; CDR3nt: TGTGCCAGTAGTCCCACTAGCTTTGGGGAGACCCAGTACTTC; CDR3aa: CASSPTSFGETQYF
d_gene: -; v_gene: TRBV15; abundance: -; j_gene: TRBJ2-3; CDR3nt: TGTGCCACCAGCAGAGGCGGCAGCACCACAGATACGCAGTATTTT; CDR3aa: CATSRGGSTTDTQYF
d_gene: -; v_gene: TRBV5-1; abundance: -; j_gene: TRBJ1-1; CDR3nt: TGCGCCAGCAGGGATCGGGGGAACACTGAAGCTTTCTTT; CDR3aa: CASRDRGNTEAFF
d_gene: -; v_gene: TRBV9; abundance: -; j_gene: TRBJ1-5; CDR3nt: TGTGCCAGCGGACATGTTAATCAGCCCCAGCATTTT; CDR3aa: CASGHVNQPQHF
d_gene: TRBD2; v_gene: TRBV5-1; abundance: -; j_gene: TRBJ2-1; CDR3nt: TGCGCCAGCAGCTACCGGACTAGCGGGGGGCAGGAAGAGCAGTTCTTC; CDR3aa: CASSYRTSGGQEEQFF
d_gene: -; v_gene: TRBV28; abundance: -; j_gene: TRBJ2-6; CDR3nt: TGTGCCAGCAGTTTTGAAGCTTACTCTGGGGCCAACGTCCTGACTTTC; CDR3aa: CASSFEAYSGANVLTF